A single sample is the source of the 17 T cell receptor beta chains below, sequenced in a study of blood T cell repertoires in COVID-19. The method was immunoSEQ multiplex PCR; TCRdb's version includes in-frame clones alone and lacks a portion of them. Seen here are roughly 240,000 clones, 70% to 90% observed once, and the top ten hold around 9.8%. What was sequenced was PBMCs or T cells enriched from blood (not recorded which). The origin of the receptors is a woman aged 45 to 65 with acute COVID-19.

This clone has a handful of counts. This sequence joins TRBV19 and TRBJ2-7; TRBD1 matches 8 bases. The CDR3 spans 13 residues. Germline lookup yields CDR1 LNHDA and CDR2 SQIVND (reference sequence). The V and J ends lost 3 bases and 6 bases, in that order; junction bases with no gene match: 4. Here the CDR3 DNA reads TGTGCCAGTAGTATCGTCAGGGGGCGCGAGCAGTACTTC. Translation gives CASSIVRGREQYF.

The table lists this clone with a count of one. The chain links TRBV29-1 to TRBJ1-1, with D possibly being TRBD1 (6 bases). The CDR3 runs to 12 residues. Germline lookup yields CDR1 SQVTM and CDR2 ANQGSEA. The V end was cut by 4 bases, the J end by 3 bases, with 9 bases between. The CDR3 DNA reads TGCAGCGTTGGAGGGGGGGACACTGAAGCTTTCTTT. This codes for CSVGGGDTEAFF.

The CDR3 loop is CASTQTGLSSGYTF. DNA for the CDR3: TGTGCCAGCACCCAGACAGGTCTTTCTAGTGGCTACACCTTC. The genes are TRBV3-1 (or the pseudogene TRBV3-2) and TRBJ1-2, with a weak D call TRBD1 (6 bases). The germline V gene encodes CDR1 LGHDT and CDR2 YNNKEL (reference sequence). CDR3 length: 14 residues. Trimming took 7 bases from V and 7 from J, leaving 19 bases between them.

The J gene is TRBJ1-2, the V gene TRBV5-4; D is perhaps TRBD1 (6 bases). The germline CDR1 and CDR2 sequences are SGHNT and YYREEE (reference sequence). Trimming stripped 4 bases from V and 4 bases from J, with 14 bases between. The CDR3 extends over 14 amino acids. The CDR3 spells CASSVDRTSYGYTF. The CDR3, as DNA: TGTGCCAGCAGCGTTGACAGGACGAGCTATGGCTACACCTTC. The complete variable domain, with remaining parts taken from reference TRBV5-4 and TRBJ1-2, reads ETGVTQSPTHLIKTRGQQVTLRCSSQSGHNTVSWYQQALGQGPQFIFQYYREEENGRGNFPPRFSGLQFPNYSSELNVNALELDDSALYLCASSVDRTSYGYTFGSGTRLTVV.

This rearrangement joins TRBV30 to TRBJ1-1; perhaps TRBD1 as D (5 bases). The CDR3 loop spans 13 amino acids. Looked up from germline, CDR1 is GTSNPN and CDR2 is SVGIG (reference sequence). The V and J ends lost 4 bases and 3 bases respectively, with 12 bases between them. The CDR3 DNA sequence: TGTGCCTGGAATGACGTAGGGGACACTGAAGCTTTCTTT. Translating gives CAWNDVGDTEAFF.

In nucleotides, the CDR3 is TGTGCCAGCAGTGCTCCGGGACAGGGGAGGGCTGAAGCTTTCTTT. It translates to CASSAPGQGRAEAFF. The J gene is TRBJ1-1, the V gene TRBV6-6, with 10 nucleotides matching TRBD1. With 5 bases clipped from V and 6 bases from J, the junction kept 9 bases outside the gene matches. The CDR3 length is 15 residues. Germline CDR1 MNHNY, CDR2 SVGAGI (reference sequence).

V and J are TRBV5-8 and TRBJ1-2; a weak D match, TRBD1 (6 bases). The germline gives CDR1 SGHTS, CDR2 YDEGEE. V was cut by 3 bases and J by 6 bases, with 21 bases left in between. The CDR3 spans 16 residues. The CDR3 coding sequence is TGTGCCAGCAGCTCTAGGGGGAGAGCTCCTCGGAATGGCTACACCTTC. Its protein product is CASSSRGRAPRNGYTF.

The chain links TRBV27 to TRBJ1-2; 7 bases are a match to TRBD1. Per germline, CDR1 MNHEY and CDR2 SMNVEV (reference sequence). The CDR3 length is 13 residues. V lost 3 bases, J lost 8 bases, and 6 bases stayed unmatched. The CDR3 bases are TGTGCCAGCAGTTTGTTAGGGGGCGACGGCTACACCTTC. Protein product: CASSLLGGDGYTF.

DNA of the CDR3: TGTGCCAGCAGCAGGGACAGAAGCTCTGGAAACACCATATATTTT. This codes for CASSRDRSSGNTIYF. The V and J genes are TRBV7-2 and TRBJ1-3; 7 bases are shared with TRBD1. Per germline, CDR1 SGHTA and CDR2 FQGNSA. CDR3 length equals 15 residues. After removal of 5 bases from V and 0 bases from J, the junction contained 4 bases not matched to a gene.

The chain employs TRBV6-5 and TRBJ1-5; D unresolved. Germline loops: CDR1 MNHEY, CDR2 SVGAGI. The CDR3 extends over 12 amino acids. Trimming took off 4 bases at V and 6 bases at J, with 7 bases between the two ends. CDR3 protein: CASSLDSQPQHF. The CDR3 coding sequence is TGTGCCAGCAGTTTAGACTCTCAGCCCCAGCATTTT.

The chain employs TRBV10-3 and TRBJ1-5; maybe TRBD1 (6 bases). In germline, CDR1 is ENHRY, CDR2 SYGVKD. The germline V and J ends were trimmed by 4 bases and 4 bases, with 17 bases remaining between them. The CDR3 runs to 16 residues. The CDR3 coding sequence is TGTGCCATCAGTGGGGGGGGACCCAGGGGAAATCAGCCCCAGCATTTT. It translates to CAISGGGPRGNQPQHF.

The sample holds a few counts of this clone. The chain uses TRBV21-1 and TRBJ2-1; the D call TRBD1 from the table was never checked on the DNA. TRBV21-1 is tagged as a pseudogene. The CDR3 runs 16 residues. CDR3 protein: CASSEQGQGAYNEQFF. CDR3 nucleotide sequence: TGTGCCAGCAGCGAACAGGGACAGGGGGCCTACAATGAGCAGTTCTTC.

This clone appeared a single time. The rearrangement links TRBV10-3 to TRBJ2-1, with 12 bases that match TRBD1. This CDR3 has 18 amino acids. Germline V gene lookup returns CDR1 ENHRY and CDR2 SYGVKD. After removal of 0 bases from V and 2 bases from J, the junction contained 5 bases not matched to a gene. The CDR3 DNA is TGTGCCATCAGTGAGTCTTTGGGACAGGGGGCACCCTACAATGAGCAGTTCTTC. Translating it yields CAISESLGQGAPYNEQFF.

The rearrangement joins TRBV10-3 to TRBJ1-4; possibly TRBD1 for D (5 bases). Germline lookup yields CDR1 ENHRY and CDR2 SYGVKD. Trimming shortened V by 3 bases and J by 3 bases, and 11 bases separated the two germline ends. The CDR3 is 15 amino acids. The CDR3 region has the DNA TGTGCCATCAGTGAACCAGGGAAGGCTAATGAAAAACTGTTTTTT. Protein: CAISEPGKANEKLFF.

V usage is TRBV2 and J usage is TRBJ2-7; tentatively, D is TRBD1 (6 bases). The V gene's germline CDR1 is SNHLY and CDR2 FYNNEI. The CDR3 has 12 residues. With 5 bases removed from V and 4 bases from J, the gap between germline ends came to 9 bases. Here the CDR3 DNA reads TGTGCCAGCAGTCGGACAGCGTACGAGCAGTACTTC. As protein: CASSRTAYEQYF. Full variable domain (missing parts from reference TRBV2 and TRBJ2-7): EPEVTQTPSHQVTQMGQEVILRCVPISNHLYFYWYRQILGQKVEFLVSFYNNEISEKSEIFDDQFSVERPDGSNFTLKIRSTKLEDSAMYFCASSRTAYEQYFGPGTRLTVT.

V usage is TRBV5-4 and J usage is TRBJ2-1, with 12 bases lining up with TRBD1. The CDR3 has 14 residues. Germline V CDR1 and CDR2: SGHNT, YYREEE (reference sequence). After removal of 6 bases from V and 6 bases from J, the junction contained 4 bases not matched to a gene. CDR3 bases: TGTGCCAGCAACCGGGACAGGGGGCGCAATGAGCAGTTCTTC. Translated, it gives CASNRDRGRNEQFF. Using reference TRBV5-4 and TRBJ2-1 for the parts outside the CDR3, the full variable domain is ETGVTQSPTHLIKTRGQQVTLRCSSQSGHNTVSWYQQALGQGPQFIFQYYREEENGRGNFPPRFSGLQFPNYSSELNVNALELDDSALYLCASNRDRGRNEQFFGPGTRLTVL.

This clone was seen a handful of times. The J gene is TRBJ2-2, the V gene TRBV5-1, with 8 bases lining up with TRBD2. CDR3 length equals 16 residues. The germline CDR1 and CDR2 sequences are SGHRS and YFSETQ. V was clipped by 4 bases and J by 1 base; unmatched bases: 6. CDR3 residues: CASSPSLAGNTGELFF. The CDR3 DNA reads as TGCGCCAGCAGCCCTTCGCTAGCGGGGAACACCGGGGAGCTGTTTTTT.